One sample yielded the 23 T cell receptor beta chains listed below, sequenced in a study of blood T cell repertoires in COVID-19. Method: immunoSEQ multiplex PCR; TCRdb's copy keeps in-frame clones and lacks some. The sample yields some 150,000 clones, 82% seen once. The sample comprised peripheral blood. These TCRs come from a woman aged 70-85 years with acute or convalescent COVID-19.

The sample holds a few counts of this clone. This chain links TRBV3-1 (or the pseudogene TRBV3-2) with TRBJ2-7, with TRBD2 identical over 7 bases. Trimming took 0 bases from V and 5 from J; bases not matched to a gene: 4. This CDR3 region has 14 residues. Per germline, CDR1 LGHDT and CDR2 YNNKEL (reference sequence). CDR3 residues: CASSQDLRGNEQYF. CDR3 DNA: TGTGCCAGCAGCCAAGATCTGCGGGGGAACGAGCAGTACTTC.

The sample holds a few counts of this clone. The chain recombines TRBV30 with TRBJ1-5, with D hard to call. V lost 4 bases and J lost 4, with 11 bases in between. CDR1 is GTSNPN, CDR2 SVGIG, per germline (reference sequence). This CDR3 is built from 13 residues. The DNA for the CDR3 is TGTGCCTGGAACTCCGGCGGGAATCAGCCCCAGCATTTT. Protein sequence: CAWNSGGNQPQHF.

The chain is built from TRBV6-4 and TRBJ2-3, with 7 bases aligning to TRBD1. Unmatched junction bases numbered 5, after V lost 5 bases and J lost 6 bases. CDR3 length: 13 residues. In germline, CDR1 is MRHNA, CDR2 SNTAGT. CDR3 sequence: CASSRDSLDTQYF. In DNA, the CDR3 is TGTGCCAGCAGTCGGGACAGCCTGGATACGCAGTATTTT.

This chain connects TRBV5-6 to TRBJ2-7; no firm D call. CDR1 SGHDT and CDR2 YYEEEE come from the germline V gene. This CDR3 has 11 amino acids. Trimming stripped 3 bases from V and 3 bases from J, with 4 bases between. For the CDR3, the DNA is TGTGCCAGCAGCTCCCTCTACGAGCAGTACTTC. Its protein product is CASSSLYEQYF.

The genes are TRBV6-5 and TRBJ1-2; 7 bases line up with TRBD1. The germline V gene encodes CDR1 MNHEY and CDR2 SVGAGI. Unmatched junction bases numbered 8, after V lost 8 bases and J lost 5 bases. This CDR3 contains 13 residues. The CDR3 coding sequence is TGTGCCAGCCGCGGGACAGCCGTATATGGCTACACCTTC. Its protein product is CASRGTAVYGYTF.

The rearrangement links TRBV11-2 to TRBJ1-4; 7 positions agree with TRBD1. This CDR3 spans 14 amino acids. V lost 2 bases to trimming and J lost 11 bases; unmatched junction nucleotides: 8. CDR1 and CDR2 (germline): SGHAT, FQNNGV. The CDR3 is CASSLNPSRGKLFF. Here the CDR3 DNA reads TGTGCCAGCAGCTTAAATCCATCCAGGGGGAAACTGTTTTTT.

The chain has TRBV27 and TRBJ1-2; a possible D gene is TRBD1 (6 bases). CDR1 is MNHEY and CDR2 is SMNVEV in the germline V gene (reference sequence). Trimming took off 2 bases at V and 6 bases at J, with 10 bases between the two ends. The CDR3 contains 13 residues. CDR3 amino acids: CASSLNRVHGYTF. The DNA of the CDR3 is TGTGCCAGCAGTTTAAACAGGGTCCATGGCTACACCTTC.

V is TRBV28 and J is TRBJ1-1; TRBD1 aligns across 8 bases. The trim removed 6 bases at V and 8 bases at J, leaving 20 bases unmatched. The CDR3 consists of 17 residues. Germline CDR1 MDHEN, CDR2 SYDVKM. The CDR3 here is CASSQTGTGPSTREAFF. CDR3 nucleotides: TGTGCCAGCAGCCAAACCGGGACAGGACCCTCTACGAGAGAAGCTTTCTTT.

The chain joins TRBV15 to TRBJ1-2; 10 bases agree with TRBD1. The length of the CDR3 is 17 residues. The junction had 9 bases not matched to a gene; V was cut back by 3 bases and J by 2 bases. The germline gives CDR1 LNHNV, CDR2 YYDKDF (reference sequence). CDR3 nucleotides: TGTGCCACCAGCAGTTCTTACCTGGGACAGGGGAACTATGGCTACACCTTC. It codes for CATSSSYLGQGNYGYTF.

The chain has TRBV5-4 and TRBJ2-1; 12 nucleotides agree with TRBD2. The CDR3 extends over 15 amino acids. The junction had 5 bases not matched to a gene; V was cut back by 3 bases and J by 7 bases. Germline loops: CDR1 SGHNT, CDR2 YYREEE (reference sequence). The CDR3 loop reads CASSSGLAGPNEQFF. CDR3 bases: TGTGCCAGCAGCTCCGGACTAGCGGGGCCTAATGAGCAGTTCTTC.

This clone was detected only once. The rearrangement uses TRBV10-3 and TRBJ2-7; TRBD1 might be the D (6 bases). This CDR3 has 15 amino acids. Trimming shortened V by 0 bases and J by 0 bases, and 9 bases separated the two germline ends. Germline CDR1 and CDR2: ENHRY and SYGVKD. The CDR3 loop reads CAISESRTASYEQYF. The CDR3 nucleotides are TGTGCCATCAGTGAGTCCCGGACAGCCTCCTACGAGCAGTACTTC.

Here the CDR3 reads CASSEGFGRGTEAFF. The CDR3 coding sequence is TGTGCCAGCAGTGAAGGATTTGGTAGGGGCACTGAAGCTTTCTTT. The chain combines TRBV6-1 with TRBJ1-1; a weak D match, TRBD1 (5 bases). There are 15 residues in the CDR3. Trimming stripped 1 base from V and 4 bases from J, with 13 bases between. Germline V CDR1 and CDR2: MNHNS, SASEGT.

The chain joins TRBV25-1 to TRBJ2-2; 7 bases are a match to TRBD1. V shed 6 bases and J 1 base; nucleotides not matched to a gene: 5. The CDR3 is 15 residues long. From germline, CDR1 is MGHDK and CDR2 SYGVNS. The CDR3 here is CASRPGQLNTGELFF. The CDR3 DNA reads as TGTGCCAGCAGACCGGGACAGCTGAACACCGGGGAGCTGTTTTTT.

The chain employs TRBV7-9 and TRBJ2-1, with 13 bases lining up with TRBD2. With V trimmed by 5 bases and J by 10 bases, 11 bases remained unmatched. The CDR3 has 16 amino acids. The germline gives CDR1 SEHNR, CDR2 FQNEAQ (reference sequence). CDR3 protein: CASSPHTSGRAEEQFF. Written as DNA, the CDR3 is TGTGCCAGCAGCCCCCACACTAGCGGGAGGGCGGAGGAGCAGTTCTTC.

The chain joins TRBV3-1 (or the pseudogene TRBV3-2) to TRBJ1-5; 9 bases align to TRBD1. The CDR3 spans 14 residues. From germline, CDR1 is LGHDT and CDR2 YNNKEL (reference sequence). The V and J ends lost 1 base and 6 bases, in that order; junction bases with no gene match: 1. The DNA for the CDR3 is TGTGCCAGCAGCCAAGGGACAGGGGTTCAGCCCCAGCATTTT. This encodes CASSQGTGVQPQHF.

The chain couples TRBV28 to TRBJ2-7; 13 bases line up with TRBD2. Germline values: CDR1 MDHEN, CDR2 SYDVKM. J lost 0 bases, V lost 6 bases, and 8 bases had no gene match. The CDR3 has 17 residues. The CDR3 nucleotides read TGTGCCAGCAGACCACCGGGACTAGCGGGATTCTCCTACGAGCAGTACTTC. It is translated as CASRPPGLAGFSYEQYF.

The chain links TRBV29-1 to TRBJ2-1; 14 bases align to TRBD2. Germline V gene lookup returns CDR1 SQVTM and CDR2 ANQGSEA. The CDR3 runs 16 residues. The trim removed 5 bases at V and 2 bases at J, leaving 5 bases unmatched. The CDR3 is CSVRLAGGPTYNEQFF. As DNA, the CDR3 is TGCAGCGTTAGACTAGCGGGAGGGCCGACCTACAATGAGCAGTTCTTC.

This chain links TRBV7-2 with TRBJ1-2; no definite D call. There are 14 residues in the CDR3. V shed 1 base and J shed 4 bases, with 10 bases lying between them. Germline V gives CDR1 SGHTA, CDR2 FQGNSA. The CDR3 protein is CASSLGGVLYGYTF. The CDR3 DNA sequence: TGTGCCAGCAGCTTAGGGGGAGTACTCTATGGCTACACCTTC.

The sample holds a few counts of this clone. The CDR3 sequence is CSVQTGSTDTQYF. The CDR3 DNA sequence: TGCAGCGTTCAAACAGGTAGCACAGATACGCAGTATTTT. J is TRBJ2-3 and V is TRBV29-1; D is possibly TRBD1 (5 bases). CDR1 is SQVTM, CDR2 ANQGSEA, per germline. The CDR3 spans 13 residues. Trimming shortened V by 5 bases and J by 0 bases, and 9 bases separated the two germline ends.

This rearrangement joins TRBV7-2 to TRBJ1-2, with a tentative D call TRBD1 (5 bases). The CDR3 loop spans 14 amino acids. Germline loops: CDR1 SGHTA, CDR2 FQGNSA. Trimming shortened V by 4 bases and J by 4 bases, and 13 bases separated the two germline ends. CDR3 residues: CASSSRKGPYGYTF. The CDR3 DNA sequence: TGTGCCAGCAGCTCCCGGAAGGGGCCCTATGGCTACACCTTC.

The rearrangement uses TRBV20-1 and TRBJ2-5, with 9 bases identical to TRBD2. V trimming: 3 bases; J trimming: 5 bases; junction bases outside the gene matches: 19. The CDR3 has 18 residues. CDR1 is DFQATT and CDR2 is SNEGSKA in the germline V gene (reference sequence). This chain's CDR3 is CSASTPIAGATRGETQYF. The CDR3 nucleotides are TGCAGTGCTAGTACCCCAATAGCGGGGGCGACCCGTGGGGAGACCCAGTACTTC.

The chain has TRBV2 and TRBJ2-4, with D possibly matching TRBD1 (6 bases). V was cut by 6 bases and J by 2 bases, with 14 bases left in between. The germline CDR1 and CDR2 sequences are SNHLY and FYNNEI. This CDR3 is 15 amino acids long. CDR3 coding DNA: TGTGCCAGCAGGGGACACGCAACCTCCAAAAACATTCAGTACTTC. It specifies CASRGHATSKNIQYF. The variable domain in full, with the rest retrieved from reference TRBV2 and TRBJ2-4, is EPEVTQTPSHQVTQMGQEVILRCVPISNHLYFYWYRQILGQKVEFLVSFYNNEISEKSEIFDDQFSVERPDGSNFTLKIRSTKLEDSAMYFCASRGHATSKNIQYFGAGTRLSVL.

V and J are TRBV7-2 and TRBJ1-2; the D gene is possibly TRBD1 (5 bases). V dropped 3 bases and J dropped 6 bases, with 14 bases sitting between them. In germline, CDR1 is SGHTA, CDR2 FQGNSA. The length of the CDR3 is 14 residues. The DNA for the CDR3 is TGTGCCAGCAGCTTTATCGGGGGAATCAATGGCTACACCTTC. It specifies CASSFIGGINGYTF.